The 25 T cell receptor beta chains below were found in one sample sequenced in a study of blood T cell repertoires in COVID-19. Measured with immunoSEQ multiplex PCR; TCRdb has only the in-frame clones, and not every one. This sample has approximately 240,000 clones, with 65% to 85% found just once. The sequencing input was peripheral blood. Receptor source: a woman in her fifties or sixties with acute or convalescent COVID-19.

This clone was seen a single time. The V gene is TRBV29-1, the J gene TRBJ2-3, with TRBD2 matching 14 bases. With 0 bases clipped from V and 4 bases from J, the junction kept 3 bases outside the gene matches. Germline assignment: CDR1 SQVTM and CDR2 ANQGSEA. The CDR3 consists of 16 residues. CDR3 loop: CSVEEPGLAGADTQYF. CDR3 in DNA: TGCAGCGTTGAAGAACCGGGACTAGCGGGGGCAGATACGCAGTATTTT.

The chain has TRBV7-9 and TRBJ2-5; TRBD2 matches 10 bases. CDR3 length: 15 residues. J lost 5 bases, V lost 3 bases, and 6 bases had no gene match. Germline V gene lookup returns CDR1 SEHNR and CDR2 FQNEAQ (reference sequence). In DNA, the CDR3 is TGTGCCAGCAGCTTTAAGAGCGGGGGGGCGGAGACCCAGTACTTC. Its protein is CASSFKSGGAETQYF.

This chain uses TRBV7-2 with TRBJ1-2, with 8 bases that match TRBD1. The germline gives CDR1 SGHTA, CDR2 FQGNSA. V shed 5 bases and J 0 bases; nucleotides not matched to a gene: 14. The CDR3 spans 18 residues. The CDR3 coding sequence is TGTGCCAGCAGCCCACAACTCAGGGGGCCCGTTACTAACTATGGCTACACCTTC. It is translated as CASSPQLRGPVTNYGYTF. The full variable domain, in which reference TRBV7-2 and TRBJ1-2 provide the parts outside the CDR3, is GAGVSQSPSNKVTEKGKDVELRCDPISGHTALYWYRQSLGQGLEFLIYFQGNSAPDKSGLPSDRFSAERTGGSVSTLTIQRTQQEDSAVYLCASSPQLRGPVTNYGYTFGSGTRLTVV.

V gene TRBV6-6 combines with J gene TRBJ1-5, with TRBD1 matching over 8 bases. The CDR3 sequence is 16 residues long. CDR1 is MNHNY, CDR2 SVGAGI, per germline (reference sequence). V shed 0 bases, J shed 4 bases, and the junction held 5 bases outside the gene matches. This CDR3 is CASSYSPGQGNQPQHF. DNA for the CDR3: TGTGCCAGCAGTTACTCTCCTGGACAGGGTAATCAGCCCCAGCATTTT.

The CDR3 here is CASSPFGQGRVRELFF. The DNA of the CDR3 is TGTGCCAGCTCACCGTTCGGACAGGGACGTGTGAGGGAGCTGTTTTTT. The chain carries TRBV18 and TRBJ2-2; 8 nucleotides agree with TRBD1. V dropped 3 bases and J dropped 9; count of bases not matched to a gene: 12. Germline CDR1 KGHSH, CDR2 LQKENI. The CDR3 contains 16 residues.

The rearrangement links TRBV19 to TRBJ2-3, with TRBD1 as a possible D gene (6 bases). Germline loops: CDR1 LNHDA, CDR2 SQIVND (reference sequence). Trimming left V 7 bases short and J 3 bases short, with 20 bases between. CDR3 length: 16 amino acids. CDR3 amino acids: CASNKMGASRTDTQYF. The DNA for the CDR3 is TGTGCCAGTAACAAGATGGGGGCTAGCCGAACAGATACGCAGTATTTT.

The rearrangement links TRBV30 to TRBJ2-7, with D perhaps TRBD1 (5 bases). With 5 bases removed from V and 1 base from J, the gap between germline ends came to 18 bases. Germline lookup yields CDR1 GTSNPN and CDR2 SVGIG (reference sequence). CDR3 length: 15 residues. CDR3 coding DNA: TGTGCCTGGGGCCGTCCAGGACAAAAATCCTACGAGCAGTACTTC. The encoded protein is CAWGRPGQKSYEQYF. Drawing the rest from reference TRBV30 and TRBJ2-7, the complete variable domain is SQTIHQWPATLVQPVGSPLSLECTVEGTSNPNLYWYRQAAGRGLQLLFYSVGIGQISSEVPQNLSASRPQDRQFILSSKKLLLSDSGFYLCAWGRPGQKSYEQYFGPGTRLTVT.

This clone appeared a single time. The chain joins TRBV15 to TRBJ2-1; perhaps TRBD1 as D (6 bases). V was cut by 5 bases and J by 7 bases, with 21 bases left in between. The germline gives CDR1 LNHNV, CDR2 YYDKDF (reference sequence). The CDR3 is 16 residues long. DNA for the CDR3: TGTGCCACCAGCCCCCCCGCGGACAGAGTATGGAATGAGCAGTTCTTC. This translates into CATSPPADRVWNEQFF.

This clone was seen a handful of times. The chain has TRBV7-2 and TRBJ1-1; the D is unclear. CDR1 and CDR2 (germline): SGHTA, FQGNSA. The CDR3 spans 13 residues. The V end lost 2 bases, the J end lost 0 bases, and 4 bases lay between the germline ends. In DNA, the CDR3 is TGTGCCAGCAGCTTATTTATGAACACTGAAGCTTTCTTT. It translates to CASSLFMNTEAFF.

The CDR3 loop is CASSSGVIGTEAFF. In DNA form, the CDR3 reads TGTGCCAGCAGTTCGGGAGTTATCGGTACTGAAGCTTTCTTT. The chain has TRBV5-6 and TRBJ1-1; D uncertain. V lost 5 bases, J lost 5 bases, and 16 bases lay in between. The CDR3 is 14 residues long. The germline gives CDR1 SGHDT, CDR2 YYEEEE.

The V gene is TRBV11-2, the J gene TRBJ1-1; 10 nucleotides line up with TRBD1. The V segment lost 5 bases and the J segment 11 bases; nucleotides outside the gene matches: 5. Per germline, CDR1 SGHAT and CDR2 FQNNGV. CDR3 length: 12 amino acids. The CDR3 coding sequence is TGTGCCAGCAGCCCGGGACAGGGGCGGGCTTTCTTT. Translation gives CASSPGQGRAFF. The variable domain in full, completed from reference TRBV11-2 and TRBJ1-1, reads EAGVAQSPRYKIIEKRQSVAFWCNPISGHATLYWYQQILGQGPKLLIQFQNNGVVDDSQLPKDRFSAERLKGVDSTLKIQPAKLEDSAVYLCASSPGQGRAFFGQGTRLTVV.

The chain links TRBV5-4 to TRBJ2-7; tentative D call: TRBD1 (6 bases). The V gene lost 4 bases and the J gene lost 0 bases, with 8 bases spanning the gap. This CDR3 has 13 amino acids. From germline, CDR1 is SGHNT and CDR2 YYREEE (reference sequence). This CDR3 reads CASSRQDSYEQYF. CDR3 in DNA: TGTGCCAGCAGCCGACAGGACTCCTACGAGCAGTACTTC.

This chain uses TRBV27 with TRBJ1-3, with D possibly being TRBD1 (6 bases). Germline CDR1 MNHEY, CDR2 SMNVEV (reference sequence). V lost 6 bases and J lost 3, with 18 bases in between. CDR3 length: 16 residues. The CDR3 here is CASRIMGQRFGNTIYF. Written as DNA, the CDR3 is TGTGCCAGCAGGATAATGGGACAACGCTTTGGAAACACCATATATTTT.

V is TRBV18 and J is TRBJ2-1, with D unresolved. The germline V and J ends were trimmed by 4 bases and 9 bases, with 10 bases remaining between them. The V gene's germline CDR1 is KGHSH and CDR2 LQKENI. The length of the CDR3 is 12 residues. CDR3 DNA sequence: TGTGCCAGCTCACTCGGAGCTCCTGAGCAGTTCTTC. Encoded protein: CASSLGAPEQFF. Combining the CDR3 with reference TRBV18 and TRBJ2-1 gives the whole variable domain NAGVMQNPRHLVRRRGQEARLRCSPMKGHSHVYWYRQLPEEGLKFMVYLQKENIIDESGMPKERFSAEFPKEGPSILRIQQVVRGDSAAYFCASSLGAPEQFFGPGTRLTVL.

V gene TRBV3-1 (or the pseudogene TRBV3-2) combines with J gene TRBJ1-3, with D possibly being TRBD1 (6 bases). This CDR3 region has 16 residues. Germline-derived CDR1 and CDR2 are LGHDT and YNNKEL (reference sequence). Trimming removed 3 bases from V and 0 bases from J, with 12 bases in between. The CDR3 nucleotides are TGTGCCAGCAGCCATCGGACAGCCTCCTCTGGAAACACCATATATTTT. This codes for CASSHRTASSGNTIYF.

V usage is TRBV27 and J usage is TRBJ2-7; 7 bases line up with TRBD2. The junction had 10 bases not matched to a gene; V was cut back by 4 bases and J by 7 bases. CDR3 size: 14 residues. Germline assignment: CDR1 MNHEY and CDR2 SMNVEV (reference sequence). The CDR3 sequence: CASSSPKRGSEQYF. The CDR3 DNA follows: TGTGCCAGCAGTTCCCCTAAGCGGGGCAGTGAGCAGTACTTC.

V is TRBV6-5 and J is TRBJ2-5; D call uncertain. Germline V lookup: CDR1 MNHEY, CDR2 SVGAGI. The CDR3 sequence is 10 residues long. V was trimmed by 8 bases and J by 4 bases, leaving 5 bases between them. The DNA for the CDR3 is TGTGCCAGCCTCCTAGAGACCCAGTACTTC. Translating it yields CASLLETQYF.

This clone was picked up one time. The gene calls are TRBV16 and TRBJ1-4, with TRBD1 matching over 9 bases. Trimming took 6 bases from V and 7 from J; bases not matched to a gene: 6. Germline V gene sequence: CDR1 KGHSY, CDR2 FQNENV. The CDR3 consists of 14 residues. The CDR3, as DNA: TGTGCCAGCAGAGAACCGGGACAGGGTGAAAAACTGTTTTTT. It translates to CASREPGQGEKLFF.

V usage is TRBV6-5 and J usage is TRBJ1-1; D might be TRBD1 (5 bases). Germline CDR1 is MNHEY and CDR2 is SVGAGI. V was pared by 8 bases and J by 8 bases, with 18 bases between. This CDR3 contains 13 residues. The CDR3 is CASGIKGVGEAFF. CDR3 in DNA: TGTGCCAGCGGAATCAAAGGGGTTGGCGAAGCTTTCTTT.

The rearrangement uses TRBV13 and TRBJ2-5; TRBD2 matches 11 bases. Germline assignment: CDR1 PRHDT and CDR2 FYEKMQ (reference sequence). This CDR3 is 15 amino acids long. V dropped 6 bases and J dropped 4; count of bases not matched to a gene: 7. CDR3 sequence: CASSFYSGGAETQYF. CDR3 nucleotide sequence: TGTGCCAGCAGTTTCTATAGCGGGGGGGCAGAGACCCAGTACTTC. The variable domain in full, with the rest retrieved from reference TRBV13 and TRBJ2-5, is AAGVIQSPRHLIKEKRETATLKCYPIPRHDTVYWYQQGPGQDPQFLISFYEKMQSDKGSIPDRFSAQQFSDYHSELNMSSLELGDSALYFCASSFYSGGAETQYFGPGTRLLVL.

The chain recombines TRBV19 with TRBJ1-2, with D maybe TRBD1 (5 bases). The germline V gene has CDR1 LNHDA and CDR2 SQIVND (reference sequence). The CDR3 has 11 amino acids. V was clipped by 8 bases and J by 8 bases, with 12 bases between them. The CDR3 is CASFRAEGYTF. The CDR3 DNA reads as TGTGCCAGTTTCAGGGCGGAGGGCTACACCTTC.

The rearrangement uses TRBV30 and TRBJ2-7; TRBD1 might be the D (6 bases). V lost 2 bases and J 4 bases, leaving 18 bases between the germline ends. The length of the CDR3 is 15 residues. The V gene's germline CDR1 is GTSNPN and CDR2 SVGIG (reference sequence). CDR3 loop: CAWSPSGTFGYEQYF. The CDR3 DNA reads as TGTGCCTGGAGTCCCTCCGGGACATTTGGATACGAGCAGTACTTC.

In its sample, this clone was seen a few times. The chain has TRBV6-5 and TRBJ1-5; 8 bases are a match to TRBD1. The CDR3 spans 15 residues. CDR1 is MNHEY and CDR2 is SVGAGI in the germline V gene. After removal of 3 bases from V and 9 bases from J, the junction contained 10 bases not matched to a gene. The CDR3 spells CASSYNVQGVWPQHF. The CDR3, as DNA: TGTGCCAGCAGTTATAACGTACAGGGGGTATGGCCCCAGCATTTT.

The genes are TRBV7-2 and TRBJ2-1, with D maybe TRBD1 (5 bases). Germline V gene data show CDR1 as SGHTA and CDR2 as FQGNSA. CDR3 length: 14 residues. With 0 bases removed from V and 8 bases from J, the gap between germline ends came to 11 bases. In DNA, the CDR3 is TGTGCCAGCAGCTTAGCGGACAAGATCTATGAGCAGTTCTTC. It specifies CASSLADKIYEQFF.

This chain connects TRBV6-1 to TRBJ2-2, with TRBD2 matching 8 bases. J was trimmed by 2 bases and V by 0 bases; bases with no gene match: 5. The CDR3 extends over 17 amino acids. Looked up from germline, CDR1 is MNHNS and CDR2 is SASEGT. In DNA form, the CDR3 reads TGTGCCAGCAGTGAAGCGCCGGGGGGGCTAAACACCGGGGAGCTGTTTTTT. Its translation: CASSEAPGGLNTGELFF.